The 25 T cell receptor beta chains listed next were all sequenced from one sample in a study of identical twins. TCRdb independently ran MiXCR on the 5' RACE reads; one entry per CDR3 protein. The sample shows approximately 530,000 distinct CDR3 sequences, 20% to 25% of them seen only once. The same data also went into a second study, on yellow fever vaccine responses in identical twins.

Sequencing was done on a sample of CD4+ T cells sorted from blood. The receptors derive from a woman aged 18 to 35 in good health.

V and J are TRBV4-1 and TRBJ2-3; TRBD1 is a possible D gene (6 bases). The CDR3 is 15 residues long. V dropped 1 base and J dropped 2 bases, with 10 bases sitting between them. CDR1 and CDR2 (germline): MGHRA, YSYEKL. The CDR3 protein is CASSQGTVNTDTQYF. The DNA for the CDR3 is TGCGCCAGCAGCCAAGGGACAGTAAACACAGATACGCAGTATTTT.

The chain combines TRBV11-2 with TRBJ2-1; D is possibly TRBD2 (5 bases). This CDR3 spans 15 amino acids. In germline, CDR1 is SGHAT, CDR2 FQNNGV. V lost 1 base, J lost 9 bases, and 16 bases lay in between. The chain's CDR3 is CASSLVLGDAFEQFF. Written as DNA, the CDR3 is TGTGCCAGCAGCTTAGTACTAGGAGACGCCTTTGAGCAGTTCTTC.

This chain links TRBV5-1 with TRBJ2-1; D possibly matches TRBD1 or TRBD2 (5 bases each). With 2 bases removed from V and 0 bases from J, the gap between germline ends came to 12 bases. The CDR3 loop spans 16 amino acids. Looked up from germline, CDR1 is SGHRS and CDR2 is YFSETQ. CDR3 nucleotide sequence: TGCGCCAGCAGCTTAGCGTGGGGGAGCTCCTACAATGAGCAGTTCTTC. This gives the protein CASSLAWGSSYNEQFF.

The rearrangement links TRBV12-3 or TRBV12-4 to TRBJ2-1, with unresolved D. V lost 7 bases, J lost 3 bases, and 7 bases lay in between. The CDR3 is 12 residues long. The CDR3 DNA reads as TGTGCCAGCAACAATGTCTACAATGAGCAGTTCTTC. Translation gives CASNNVYNEQFF.

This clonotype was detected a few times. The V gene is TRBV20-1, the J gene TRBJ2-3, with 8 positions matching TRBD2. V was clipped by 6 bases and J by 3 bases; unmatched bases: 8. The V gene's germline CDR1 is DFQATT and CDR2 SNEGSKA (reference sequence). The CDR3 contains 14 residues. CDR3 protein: CSAAGGAVTDTQYF. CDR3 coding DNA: TGCAGTGCCGCCGGGGGGGCGGTGACAGATACGCAGTATTTT.

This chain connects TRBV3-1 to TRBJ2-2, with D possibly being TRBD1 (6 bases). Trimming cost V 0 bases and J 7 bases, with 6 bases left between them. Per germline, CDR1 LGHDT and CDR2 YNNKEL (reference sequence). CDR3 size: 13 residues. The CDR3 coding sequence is TGTGCCAGCAGCCAAGAAGGGGGCGGGGAGCTGTTTTTT. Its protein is CASSQEGGGELFF.

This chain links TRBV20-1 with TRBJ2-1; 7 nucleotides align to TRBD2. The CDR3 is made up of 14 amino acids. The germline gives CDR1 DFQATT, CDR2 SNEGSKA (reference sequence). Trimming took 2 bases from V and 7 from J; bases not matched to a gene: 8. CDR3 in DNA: TGCAGTGCTAGACGGGACTACTTGGGGAATGAGCAGTTCTTC. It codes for CSARRDYLGNEQFF.

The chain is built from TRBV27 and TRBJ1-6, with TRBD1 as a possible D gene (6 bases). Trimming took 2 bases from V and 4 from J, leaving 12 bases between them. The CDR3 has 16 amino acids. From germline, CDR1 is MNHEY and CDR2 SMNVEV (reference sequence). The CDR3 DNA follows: TGTGCCAGCAGTTTAACAGGGCAACCTTATAATTCACCCCTCCACTTT. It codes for CASSLTGQPYNSPLHF.

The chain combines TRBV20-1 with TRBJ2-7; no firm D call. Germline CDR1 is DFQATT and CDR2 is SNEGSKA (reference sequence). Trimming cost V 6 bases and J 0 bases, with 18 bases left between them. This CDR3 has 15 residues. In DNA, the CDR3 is TGCAGTGCAACAGATGGGCAGATCGTCTCCTACGAGCAGTACTTC. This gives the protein CSATDGQIVSYEQYF.

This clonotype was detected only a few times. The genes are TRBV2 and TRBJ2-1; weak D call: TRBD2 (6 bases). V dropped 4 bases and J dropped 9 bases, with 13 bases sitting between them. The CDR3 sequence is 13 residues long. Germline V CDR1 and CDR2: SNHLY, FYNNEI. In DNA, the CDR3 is TGTGCCAGCAGTGTCGGGAGTATTAGTGAGCAGTTCTTC. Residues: CASSVGSISEQFF. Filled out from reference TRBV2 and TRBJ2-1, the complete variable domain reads EPEVTQTPSHQVTQMGQEVILRCVPISNHLYFYWYRQILGQKVEFLVSFYNNEISEKSEIFDDQFSVERPDGSNFTLKIRSTKLEDSAMYFCASSVGSISEQFFGPGTRLTVL.

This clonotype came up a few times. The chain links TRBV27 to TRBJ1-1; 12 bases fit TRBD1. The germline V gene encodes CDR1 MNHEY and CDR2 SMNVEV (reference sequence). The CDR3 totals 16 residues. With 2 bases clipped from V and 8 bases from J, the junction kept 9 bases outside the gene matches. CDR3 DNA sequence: TGTGCCAGCAGTTTAGAGGGACAGGGGGCGTATCGGGAAGCTTTCTTT. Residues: CASSLEGQGAYREAFF.

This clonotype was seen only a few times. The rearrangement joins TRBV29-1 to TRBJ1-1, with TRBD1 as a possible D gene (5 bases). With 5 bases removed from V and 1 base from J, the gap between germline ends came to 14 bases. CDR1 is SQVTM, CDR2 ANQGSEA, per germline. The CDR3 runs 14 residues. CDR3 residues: CSVNLPGTNTEAFF. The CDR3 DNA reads TGCAGCGTTAACCTCCCAGGGACGAACACTGAAGCTTTCTTT.

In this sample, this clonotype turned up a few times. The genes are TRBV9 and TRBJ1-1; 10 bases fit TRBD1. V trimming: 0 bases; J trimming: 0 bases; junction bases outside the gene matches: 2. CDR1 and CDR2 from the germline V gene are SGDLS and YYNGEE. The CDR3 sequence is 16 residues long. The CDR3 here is CASSVGGTGVNTEAFF. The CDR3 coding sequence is TGTGCCAGCAGCGTAGGAGGGACAGGGGTGAACACTGAAGCTTTCTTT.

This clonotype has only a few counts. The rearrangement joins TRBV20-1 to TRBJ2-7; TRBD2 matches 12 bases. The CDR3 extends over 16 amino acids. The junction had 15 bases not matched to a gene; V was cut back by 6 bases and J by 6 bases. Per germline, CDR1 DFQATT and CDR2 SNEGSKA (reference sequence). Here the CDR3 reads CSAQPTRLAGDPEQYF. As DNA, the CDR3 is TGCAGTGCCCAACCTACCAGACTAGCGGGAGATCCCGAGCAGTACTTC.

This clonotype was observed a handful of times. The CDR3 here is CASSRGLAGSPDTQYF. In DNA, the CDR3 is TGCGCCAGCAGCAGGGGCCTAGCGGGATCTCCAGATACGCAGTATTTT. The chain uses TRBV5-1 and TRBJ2-3; 9 nucleotides agree with TRBD2. The V segment lost 4 bases and the J segment 4 bases; nucleotides outside the gene matches: 10. The CDR3 sequence is 16 residues long. Germline values: CDR1 SGHRS, CDR2 YFSETQ.

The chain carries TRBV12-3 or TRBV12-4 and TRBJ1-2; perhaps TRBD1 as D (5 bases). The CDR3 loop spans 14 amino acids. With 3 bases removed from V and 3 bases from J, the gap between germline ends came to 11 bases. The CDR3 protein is CASSFAGRDYGYTF. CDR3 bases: TGTGCCAGCAGTTTTGCAGGGAGGGACTATGGCTACACCTTC.

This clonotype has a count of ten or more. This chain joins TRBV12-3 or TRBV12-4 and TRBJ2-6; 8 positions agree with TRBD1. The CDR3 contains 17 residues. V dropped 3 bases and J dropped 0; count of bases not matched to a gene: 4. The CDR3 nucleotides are TGTGCCAGCAGTTTTGGGACAGGCAGCTCTGGGGCCAACGTCCTGACTTTC. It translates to CASSFGTGSSGANVLTF.

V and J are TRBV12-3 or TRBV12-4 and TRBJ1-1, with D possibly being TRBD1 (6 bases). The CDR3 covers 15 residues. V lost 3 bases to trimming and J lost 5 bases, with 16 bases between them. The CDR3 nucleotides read TGTGCCAGCAGTTTCTACAGAGGGGGACGAACTGAAGCTTTCTTT. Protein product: CASSFYRGGRTEAFF.

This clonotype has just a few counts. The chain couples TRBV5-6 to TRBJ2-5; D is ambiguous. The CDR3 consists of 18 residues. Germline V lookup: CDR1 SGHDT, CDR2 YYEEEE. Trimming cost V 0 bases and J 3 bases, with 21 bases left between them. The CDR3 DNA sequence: TGTGCCAGCAGCTTGGGTAATTCTTTATGGCAGCCCAAAGAGACCCAGTACTTC. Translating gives CASSLGNSLWQPKETQYF.

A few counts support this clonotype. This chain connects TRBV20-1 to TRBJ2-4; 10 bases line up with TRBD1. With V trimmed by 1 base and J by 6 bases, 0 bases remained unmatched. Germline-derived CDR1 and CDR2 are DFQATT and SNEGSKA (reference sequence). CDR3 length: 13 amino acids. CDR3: CSARGQGANIQYF. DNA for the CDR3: TGCAGTGCTAGAGGACAGGGGGCAAACATTCAGTACTTC.

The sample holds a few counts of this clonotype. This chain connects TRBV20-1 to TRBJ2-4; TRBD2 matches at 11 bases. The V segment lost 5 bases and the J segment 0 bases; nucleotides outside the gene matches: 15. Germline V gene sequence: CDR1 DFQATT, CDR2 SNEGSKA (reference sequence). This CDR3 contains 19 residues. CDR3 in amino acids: CSARPPSGGPSLAKNIQYF. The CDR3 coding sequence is TGCAGTGCTCGCCCCCCTAGCGGGGGGCCCTCACTAGCCAAAAACATTCAGTACTTC.

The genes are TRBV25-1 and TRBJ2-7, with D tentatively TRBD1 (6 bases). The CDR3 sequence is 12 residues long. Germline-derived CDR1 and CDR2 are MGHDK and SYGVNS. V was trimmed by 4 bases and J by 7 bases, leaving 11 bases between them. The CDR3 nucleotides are TGTGCCAGCAGTGGTTATACAGGGGAGCAGTACTTC. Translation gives CASSGYTGEQYF.

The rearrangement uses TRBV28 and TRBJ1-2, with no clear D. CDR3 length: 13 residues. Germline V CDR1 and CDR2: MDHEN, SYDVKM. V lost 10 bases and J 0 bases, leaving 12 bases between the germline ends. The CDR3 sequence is CAITTRANYGYTF. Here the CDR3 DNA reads TGTGCCATCACCACTAGAGCTAACTATGGCTACACCTTC.

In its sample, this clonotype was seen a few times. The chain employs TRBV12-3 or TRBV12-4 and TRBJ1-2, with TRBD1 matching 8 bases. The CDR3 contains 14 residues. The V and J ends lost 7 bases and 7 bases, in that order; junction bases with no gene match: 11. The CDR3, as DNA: TGTGCCAGCACCCCGGACAGGGTAGTTGTTGGCTACACCTTC. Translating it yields CASTPDRVVVGYTF.

Here the CDR3 reads CASSFRSGNTIYF. CDR3 DNA: TGTGCCAGCAGTTTTAGGTCTGGAAACACCATATATTTT. The V and J genes are TRBV12-3 or TRBV12-4 and TRBJ1-3; no reliable D call. CDR3 length equals 13 residues. The germline V and J ends were trimmed by 3 bases and 1 base, with 4 bases remaining between them.